This T cell receptor (beta chain) was observed in a study of CD8+ T cells in alopecia areata. Study-level results: Lesional scalp displayed greater clonality than normal scalp, most notably in alopecia totalis/universalis. Scalp samples also yield sequences of resident alphabeta T cells from normal skin. Only a single nonresponder existed, so baseline CD8+ expansion links stay unclear.

Extracted from the samples, RNA was reverse transcribed into cDNA to serve as the sequencing template. Clones were read by immunoSEQ multiplex PCR, and TCRdb kept only the in-frame ones, dropping some. The repertoire holds about 270,000 clones, with over 45% as singletons. In its sample, this clone was seen once. The antigen is not known. Documented treatment: oral pan-JAK inhibitor, 5-10 mg twice daily. The germline CDR1 and CDR2 sequences are SGHRS and YFSETQ. The CDR3 is 16 amino acids. V gave up 3 bases and J gave up 4 bases; unmatched junction bases: 9. V is TRBV5-1 and J is TRBJ2-3; 9 bases are a match to TRBD2. The source was CD4+ T cells sorted from blood, collected around week 54, from a patient treated with tofacitinib. The origin of this receptor is a human donor with alopecia areata. CDR3 loop: CASSSKRGAGADTQYF. CDR3 in DNA: TGCGCCAGCAGCTCCAAGCGGGGGGCGGGTGCAGATACGCAGTATTTT.